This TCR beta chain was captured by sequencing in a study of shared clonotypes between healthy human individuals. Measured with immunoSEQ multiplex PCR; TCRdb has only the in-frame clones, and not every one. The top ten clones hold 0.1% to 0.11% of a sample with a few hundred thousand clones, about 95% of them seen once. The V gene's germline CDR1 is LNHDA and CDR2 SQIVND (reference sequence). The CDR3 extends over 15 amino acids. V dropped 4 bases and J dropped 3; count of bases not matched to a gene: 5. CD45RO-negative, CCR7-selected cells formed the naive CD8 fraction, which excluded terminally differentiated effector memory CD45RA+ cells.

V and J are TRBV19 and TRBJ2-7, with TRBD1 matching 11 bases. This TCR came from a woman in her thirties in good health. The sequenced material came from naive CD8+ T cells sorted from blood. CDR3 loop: CASSTRDRGNYEQYF. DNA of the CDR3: TGTGCCAGTAGTACCCGGGACAGGGGGAACTACGAGCAGTACTTC. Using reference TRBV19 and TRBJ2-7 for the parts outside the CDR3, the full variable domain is DGGITQSPKYLFRKEGQNVTLSCEQNLNHDAMYWYRQDPGQGLRLIYYSQIVNDFQKGDIAEGYSVSREKKESFPLTVTSAQKNPTAFYLCASSTRDRGNYEQYFGPGTRLTVT.